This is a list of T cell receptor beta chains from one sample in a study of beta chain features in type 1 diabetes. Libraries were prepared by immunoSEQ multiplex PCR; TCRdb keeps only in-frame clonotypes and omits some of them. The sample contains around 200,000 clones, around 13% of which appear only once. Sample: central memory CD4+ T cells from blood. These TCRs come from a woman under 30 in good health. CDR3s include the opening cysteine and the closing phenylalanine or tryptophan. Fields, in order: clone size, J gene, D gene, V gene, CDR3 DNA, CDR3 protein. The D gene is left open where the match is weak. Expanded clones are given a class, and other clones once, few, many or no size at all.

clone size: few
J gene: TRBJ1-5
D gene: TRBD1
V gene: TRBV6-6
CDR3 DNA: TGTGCCAGCTCCCAAGGGACAGGGTTTAATCAGCCCCAGCATTTT
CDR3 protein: CASSQGTGFNQPQHF

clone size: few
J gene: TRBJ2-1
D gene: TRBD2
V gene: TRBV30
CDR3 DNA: TGTGCCTGGAGTCGACTAGCGGGAAACTACAATGAGCAGTTCTTC
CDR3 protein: CAWSRLAGNYNEQFF

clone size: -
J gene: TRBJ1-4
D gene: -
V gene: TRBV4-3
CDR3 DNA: TGCGCCAGCAGCCAAGGACAGTGGGTCCTTAATGAAAAACTGTTTTTT
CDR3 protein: CASSQGQWVLNEKLFF

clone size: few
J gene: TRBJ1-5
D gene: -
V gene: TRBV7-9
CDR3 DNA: TGTGCCAGCGCACGGGAGGATCAGCCCCAGCATTTT
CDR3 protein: CASAREDQPQHF

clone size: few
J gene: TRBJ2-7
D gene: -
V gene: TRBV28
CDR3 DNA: TGTGCCAGCAGTTCTCGAACAACACCCAACTTC
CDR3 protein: CASSSRTTPNF

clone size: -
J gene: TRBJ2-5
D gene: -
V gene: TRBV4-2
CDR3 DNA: TGTGCCAGCAGCCAAGGCAGGGGACAGACCCAGTACTTC
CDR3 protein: CASSQGRGQTQYF

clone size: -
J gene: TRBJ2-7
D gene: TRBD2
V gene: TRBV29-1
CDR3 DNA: TGCAGCGTCATGACTAGCGGGAGCTACGAGCAGTACTTC
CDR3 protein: CSVMTSGSYEQYF

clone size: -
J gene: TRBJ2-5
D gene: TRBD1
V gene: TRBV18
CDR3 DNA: TGTGCCAGCTCACCTCCGACAGGGGGCCGTGAGACCCAGTACTTC
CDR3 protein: CASSPPTGGRETQYF

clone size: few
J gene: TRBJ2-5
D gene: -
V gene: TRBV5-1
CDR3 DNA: TGCGCCAGCAGCTTGGTAATACAGAACGGAGAGACCCAGTACTTC
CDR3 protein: CASSLVIQNGETQYF

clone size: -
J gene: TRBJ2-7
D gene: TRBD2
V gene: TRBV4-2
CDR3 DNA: TGTGCCAGCAGCCAAGGAGCGGGAACCTACGAGCAGTACTTC
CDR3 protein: CASSQGAGTYEQYF

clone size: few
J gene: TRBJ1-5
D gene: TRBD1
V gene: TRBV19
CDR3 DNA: TGTGCCAGTAGTACGGGACAGGGACAAGGTCAGCCCCAGCATTTT
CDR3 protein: CASSTGQGQGQPQHF

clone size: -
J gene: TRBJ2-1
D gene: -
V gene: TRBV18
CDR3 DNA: TGTGCCAGCTCGCCCACGGGTCCCTGGGGCTATGAGCAGTTCTTC
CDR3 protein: CASSPTGPWGYEQFF

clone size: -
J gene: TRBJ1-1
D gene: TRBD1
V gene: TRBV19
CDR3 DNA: TGTGCCAGTAGGATACAGGGGGCCACTGAAGCTTTCTTT
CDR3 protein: CASRIQGATEAFF

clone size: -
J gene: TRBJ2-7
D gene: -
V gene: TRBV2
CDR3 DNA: TGTGCCAGCGGGTACTACGAGCAGTACTTC
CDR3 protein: CASGYYEQYF

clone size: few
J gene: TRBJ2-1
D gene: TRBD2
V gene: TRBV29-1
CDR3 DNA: TGCAGCGGTCGGACTAGCGGGCCCCTGTCCTACAATGAGCAGTTCTTC
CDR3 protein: CSGRTSGPLSYNEQFF

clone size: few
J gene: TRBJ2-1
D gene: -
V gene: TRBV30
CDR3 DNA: TGTGCCTGGAGTGACGGCAGGGGTACCTACAATGAGCAGTTCTTC
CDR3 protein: CAWSDGRGTYNEQFF

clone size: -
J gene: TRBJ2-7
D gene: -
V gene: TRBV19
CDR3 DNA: TGTGCCAGTAGTCCTCAAAAGAATCTCGAGCAGTACTTC
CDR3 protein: CASSPQKNLEQYF

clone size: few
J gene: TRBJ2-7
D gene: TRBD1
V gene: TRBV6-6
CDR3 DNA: TGTGCCAGCAGGGACAGGATCGAGCAGTACTTC
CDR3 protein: CASRDRIEQYF